Presented here are 8 T cell receptor beta chains from one specimen sequenced in a study of metastatic and nonmetastatic thyroid tumors. Before thyroid surgery, none of the patients had received any treatment. TCRdb reassembled clones from the PCR reads with MiXCR. The table shows about 38,000 clones, with around half occurring only once. The sequencing input was tumor tissue. The origin of the receptors is a male donor with papillary thyroid cancer or a benign thyroid nodule (not recorded which). Some clones in this sample may be carry-over from other donors' samples.

This sequence joins TRBV20-1 and TRBJ2-7, with D unclear. Germline CDR1 is DFQATT and CDR2 is SNEGSKA (reference sequence). Trimming cost V 1 base and J 3 bases, with 10 bases left between them. The length of the CDR3 is 13 residues. This CDR3 reads CSARVAWGYEQYF. CDR3 sequence (DNA): TGCAGTGCTAGAGTGGCGTGGGGCTACGAGCAGTACTTC.

This clone was observed once. One junction end disagrees with the germline gene, perhaps due to a read error. The chain couples TRBV7-2 to TRBJ1-1; D might be TRBD1 (5 bases). There are 13 residues in the CDR3. Germline V gives CDR1 SGHTA, CDR2 FQGNSA. The CDR3 DNA reads TGTGCCAGCTCGAGGGGATCGAACACTGAAGCGTTCTTT. Its translation is CASSRGSNTEAFF.

This sequence joins TRBV20-1 and TRBJ1-3; weak D call: TRBD1 (5 bases). V lost 4 bases and J 2 bases, leaving 15 bases between the germline ends. This CDR3 spans 15 amino acids. The germline gives CDR1 DFQATT, CDR2 SNEGSKA (reference sequence). CDR3 in amino acids: CSAKGQGDAGNTIYF. The CDR3 nucleotides are TGCAGTGCTAAAGGGCAGGGAGATGCTGGAAACACCATATATTTT.

V and J are TRBV3-1 and TRBJ2-6; 7 bases line up with TRBD1. CDR3 size: 18 residues. Germline CDR1 is LGHDT and CDR2 is YNNKEL (reference sequence). J lost 1 base, V lost 6 bases, and 12 bases had no gene match. The CDR3 DNA is TGTGCCAGCAGTCCAAAACAGGGGCAACAGTCTGGGGCCAACGTCCTGACTTTC. This sequence encodes CASSPKQGQQSGANVLTF.

This clone was detected only once. V gene TRBV20-1 combines with J gene TRBJ2-5; 12 bases line up with TRBD2. The germline V gene encodes CDR1 DFQATT and CDR2 SNEGSKA (reference sequence). V lost 8 bases and J lost 1; bases outside the gene matches: 5. The CDR3 is 14 residues long. In DNA form, the CDR3 reads TGCAGTTCCAGACTAGCGGGGGTCCAAGAGACCCAGTACTTC. Its protein product is CSSRLAGVQETQYF.

This clone occurred a few times. This chain joins TRBV28 and TRBJ2-5; 15 nucleotides match TRBD2. J was trimmed by 4 bases and V by 0 bases; bases with no gene match: 3. Germline loops: CDR1 MDHEN, CDR2 SYDVKM. CDR3 size: 17 residues. In DNA form, the CDR3 reads TGTGCCAGCAGTTTATGGAGGACTAGCGGGGGGGCAGAGACCCAGTACTTC. Translated: CASSLWRTSGGAETQYF.

The genes are TRBV5-6 and TRBJ2-3; 10 bases match TRBD1. Germline V gene sequence: CDR1 SGHDT, CDR2 YYEEEE. This CDR3 contains 16 residues. Trimming took 3 bases from V and 4 from J; bases not matched to a gene: 8. CDR3 amino acids: CASSWDRGASADTQYF. CDR3 sequence (DNA): TGTGCCAGCAGCTGGGACAGGGGCGCCTCAGCAGATACGCAGTATTTT.

In its sample, this clone ranks as medium-sized. This rearrangement joins TRBV11-2 to TRBJ2-5; D not resolved. V lost 2 bases and J 5 bases, leaving 6 bases between the germline ends. CDR1 and CDR2 from the germline V gene are SGHAT and FQNNGV. The CDR3 consists of 12 residues. The CDR3 bases are TGTGCCAGCAGCTTATTTTTCGAGACCCAGTACTTC. Translation gives CASSLFFETQYF.